This T cell receptor beta chain was sequenced during a study of T-cell memory formation after mild COVID-19. The germline V and J ends were trimmed by 4 bases and 4 bases, with 9 bases remaining between them. The CDR3 length is 13 residues. Germline values: CDR1 KGHDR, CDR2 SFDVKD. The authors produced TCR alpha and TCR beta cDNA libraries with sample barcodes and UMIs by 5'RACE using constant-segment primers. Using its own MiXCR run on the 5' RACE reads, TCRdb lists one record per CDR3 protein. Of some 120,000 distinct CDR3 sequences listed, approximately 16% are singletons. General study points: In pre-infection memory, a portion of responding clones appeared, which suggested that cross-reactive memory joined.

In this sample, this clonotype turned up a few times. Its target is not known. This sequence originates from an adult woman who had mild COVID-19 (a few samples of this study predate the infection). Cell type and time point are not known. This sequence joins TRBV24-1 and TRBJ1-2; D is perhaps TRBD1 (5 bases). The specimen was PBMCs or a T cell subset sorted from them (not recorded which). The CDR3 coding sequence is TGTGCCACCAGTGAGGGGACGTTCTATGGCTACACCTTC. This translates into CATSEGTFYGYTF.